This is a list of T cell receptor beta chains from one sample in a study of shared clonotypes between healthy human individuals. Here immunoSEQ multiplex PCR was the method, and the copy in TCRdb shows in-frame clones only, minus some. The table has hundreds of thousands of clones, 80% to 95% seen once. Sequences were obtained from naive CD8+ T cells sorted from blood. The receptors stem from a man aged 25-45 years in good health. CDR3s include the opening cysteine and the closing phenylalanine or tryptophan. A D gene is named only where the DNA matches it firmly. Not all rows give a size; the values are once, few, many and, for expanded clones, a class.

CDR3 length,V gene,D gene,J gene,clone size,CDR3 protein,CDR3 DNA
15,TRBV4-1,TRBD1,TRBJ2-1,NA,CASSPGQGISNEQFF,TGCGCCAGCAGTCCTGGACAGGGAATTAGCAATGAGCAGTTCTTC
14,TRBV4-1,NA,TRBJ2-2,NA,CASSQTGIAGELFF,TGCGCCAGCAGCCAAACAGGGATTGCCGGGGAGCTGTTTTTT
13,TRBV6-5,NA,TRBJ1-1,NA,CASRGLGDTEAFF,TGTGCCAGCAGGGGGCTCGGGGACACTGAAGCTTTCTTT
13,TRBV4-1,NA,TRBJ2-1,NA,CASSHEEGDEQFF,TGCGCCAGCAGCCATGAGGAGGGGGATGAGCAGTTCTTC
15,TRBV9,TRBD2,TRBJ2-7,once,CASSPRTSGINEQYF,TGTGCCAGCAGCCCCCGGACTAGCGGGATCAACGAGCAGTACTTC
16,TRBV27,NA,TRBJ2-3,once,CASSPPGLALSDTQYF,TGTGCCAGCAGCCCCCCGGGACTTGCTCTCTCGGATACGCAGTATTTT
14,TRBV28,NA,TRBJ2-7,NA,CASSLDRIRYEQYF,TGTGCCAGCAGCCTTGATAGGATCCGGTACGAGCAGTACTTC
14,TRBV29-1,NA,TRBJ1-2,NA,CSATETDRTYGYTF,TGCAGCGCAACGGAGACAGACCGAACCTATGGCTACACCTTC
15,TRBV7-9,NA,TRBJ1-4,NA,CASSLKDASPEKLFF,TGTGCCAGCAGCTTAAAAGACGCATCACCCGAAAAACTGTTTTTT
13,TRBV27,NA,TRBJ2-7,NA,CASSSTSSYEQYF,TGTGCCAGCAGTTCGACTTCTTCCTACGAGCAGTACTTC
17,TRBV7-2,NA,TRBJ2-2,NA,CASSFPPDGEISGELFF,TGTGCCAGCAGCTTTCCCCCGGACGGTGAAATTTCCGGGGAGCTGTTTTTT
12,TRBV29-1,NA,TRBJ1-2,NA,CSVEPSPDGYTF,TGCAGCGTTGAACCTTCGCCCGATGGCTACACCTTC
16,TRBV7-6,TRBD2,TRBJ2-1,once,CASSLGLAVLYNEQFF,TGTGCCAGCAGCTTAGGACTAGCGGTACTATACAATGAGCAGTTCTTC
14,TRBV13,TRBD2,TRBJ2-7,NA,CASRLGLAGAEQYF,TGTGCCAGCAGGCTCGGACTAGCGGGAGCCGAGCAGTACTTC
17,TRBV6-4,NA,TRBJ1-3,NA,CASSDQIHKGSGNTIYF,TGTGCCAGCAGTGACCAAATCCACAAGGGTTCTGGAAACACCATATATTTT
12,TRBV13,NA,TRBJ2-7,NA,CASSQGGVEQYF,TGTGCCAGCAGCCAAGGGGGGGTCGAGCAGTACTTC
15,TRBV9,NA,TRBJ2-1,NA,CASSEGQTLGNEQFF,TGTGCCAGCAGCGAGGGCCAGACACTCGGCAATGAGCAGTTCTTC
13,TRBV29-1,NA,TRBJ2-1,NA,CSVEWGAYNEQFF,TGCAGCGTTGAATGGGGCGCCTACAATGAGCAGTTCTTC
13,TRBV19,NA,TRBJ1-1,NA,CASSQDGYTEAFF,TGTGCCAGTAGTCAAGACGGATACACTGAAGCTTTCTTT
16,TRBV10-1,NA,TRBJ1-3,NA,CASSEFLTVLGNTIYF,TGCGCCAGCAGTGAGTTTTTGACAGTTCTTGGAAACACCATATATTTT
15,TRBV7-9,NA,TRBJ1-4,NA,CASSLAETVSEKLFF,TGTGCCAGCAGCTTAGCAGAGACAGTATCCGAAAAACTGTTTTTT
10,TRBV6-5,NA,TRBJ1-2,NA,CASRRFGYTF,TGTGCCAGCAGGAGGTTTGGCTACACCTTC
14,TRBV4-3,NA,TRBJ2-2,NA,CASSQDFWTGELFF,TGCGCCAGCAGCCAAGATTTCTGGACCGGGGAGCTGTTTTTT
15,TRBV7-2,NA,TRBJ2-7,NA,CASSLAQSLKDEQYF,TGTGCCAGCAGCTTAGCCCAATCCCTCAAGGACGAGCAGTACTTC
15,TRBV7-2,TRBD2,TRBJ2-7,NA,CASSLGPGGTYEQYF,TGTGCCAGCAGCTTAGGGCCGGGAGGAACCTACGAGCAGTACTTC
14,TRBV5-8,NA,TRBJ2-1,once,CAWALRAPYNEQFF,TGTGCCTGGGCATTAAGGGCCCCCTACAATGAGCAGTTCTTC
15,TRBV7-6,TRBD1,TRBJ2-2,NA,CASSSAGTGAGELFF,TGTGCCAGCAGCTCCGCCGGGACAGGGGCCGGGGAGCTGTTTTTT
15,TRBV27,TRBD2,TRBJ2-1,NA,CASSLFSPRGGEQFF,TGTGCCAGCAGTTTATTCAGCCCCCGGGGGGGTGAGCAGTTCTTC
14,TRBV19,TRBD1,TRBJ1-2,NA,CASSETGGDYGYTF,TGTGCCAGTAGTGAAACAGGGGGCGACTATGGCTACACCTTC
16,TRBV7-9,TRBD2,TRBJ2-3,NA,CASSWVAGFNTDTQYF,TGTGCCAGCAGCTGGGTAGCGGGATTTAACACAGATACGCAGTATTTT
13,TRBV7-8,NA,TRBJ1-1,NA,CASSLNRDFKAFF,TGTGCCAGCAGCTTAAACAGGGATTTCAAAGCTTTCTTT
18,TRBV13,TRBD1,TRBJ1-1,NA,CASSLGQGSRSVGTEAFF,TGTGCCAGCAGCTTGGGACAGGGGTCACGATCCGTGGGCACTGAAGCTTTCTTT
15,TRBV2,NA,TRBJ1-5,few,CASSEDGYSNQPQHF,TGTGCCAGCAGTGAAGACGGATATAGCAATCAGCCCCAGCATTTT
13,TRBV15,NA,TRBJ2-1,NA,CATSRVRPNEQFF,TGTGCCACCAGCAGAGTTCGTCCCAATGAGCAGTTCTTC
13,TRBV27,NA,TRBJ2-3,NA,CASSSWTADTQYF,TGTGCCAGCAGTTCCTGGACTGCAGATACGCAGTATTTT
17,TRBV15,NA,TRBJ2-7,NA,CATSRVGTGQYTYEQYF,TGTGCCACCAGCAGAGTGGGAACCGGACAGTACACCTACGAGCAGTACTTC
13,TRBV9,NA,TRBJ2-1,NA,CASSVASGNEQFF,TGTGCCAGCAGCGTAGCTTCGGGGAATGAGCAGTTCTTC
15,TRBV19,TRBD1,TRBJ2-7,NA,CASSATLDRTYEQYF,TGTGCCAGTAGTGCTACCCTGGACAGGACCTACGAGCAGTACTTC
18,TRBV11-2,NA,TRBJ2-2,NA,CASSIVTDSLPNTGELFF,TGTGCCAGCAGCATCGTCACGGACAGTTTGCCGAACACCGGGGAGCTGTTTTTT
13,TRBV29-1,NA,TRBJ1-2,few,CSAPRQNNYGYTF,TGCAGCGCCCCCCGACAGAATAACTATGGCTACACCTTC
11,TRBV28,NA,TRBJ2-7,many,CASSQTYEQYF,TGTGCCAGCAGCCAAACCTACGAGCAGTACTTC
16,TRBV27,NA,TRBJ2-1,NA,CASSPFSGSSYNEQFF,TGTGCCAGCAGTCCCTTCAGCGGGTCCTCCTACAATGAGCAGTTCTTC
16,TRBV29-1,TRBD2,TRBJ2-2,NA,CSVMRVAGRGTGELFF,TGCAGCGTGATGCGGGTAGCGGGAAGAGGCACCGGGGAGCTGTTTTTT
16,TRBV11-2,TRBD2,TRBJ2-1,NA,CASSSLAGSFADEQFF,TGTGCCAGCAGCTCCCTAGCGGGATCTTTTGCGGATGAGCAGTTCTTC
13,TRBV10-2,NA,TRBJ2-7,NA,CASLGPASYEQYF,TGCGCCAGCTTGGGGCCCGCCTCCTACGAGCAGTACTTC
13,TRBV27,NA,TRBJ2-1,NA,CASSPAGSHEQFF,TGTGCCAGCAGTCCTGCAGGTTCCCATGAGCAGTTCTTC
12,TRBV11-2,NA,TRBJ2-1,NA,CASSLTDNEQFF,TGTGCCAGCAGCTTAACAGACAATGAGCAGTTCTTC
15,TRBV7-2,NA,TRBJ2-7,few,CASSLTGSFAYEQYF,TGTGCCAGCAGCTTAACCGGATCGTTCGCCTACGAGCAGTACTTC
15,TRBV7-9,NA,TRBJ1-4,NA,CASSFSGLGIEKLFF,TGTGCCAGCAGCTTTTCCGGGCTTGGGATTGAAAAACTGTTTTTT
13,TRBV28,NA,TRBJ1-5,NA,CASSLGLDQPQHF,TGTGCCAGCAGTTTAGGGTTGGATCAGCCCCAGCATTTT
13,TRBV7-9,NA,TRBJ2-7,NA,CASSSGFQGEQYF,TGTGCCAGCAGCTCGGGATTCCAGGGCGAGCAGTACTTC
13,TRBV30,NA,TRBJ1-4,few,CAWSEARNEKLFF,TGTGCCTGGAGTGAGGCGAGGAATGAAAAACTGTTTTTT
14,TRBV29-1,NA,TRBJ1-1,NA,CSVESWDVHTEAFF,TGCAGCGTTGAATCCTGGGATGTGCACACTGAAGCTTTCTTT
14,TRBV7-9,NA,TRBJ1-3,NA,CASSRVGAGNTIYF,TGTGCCAGCAGCCGGGTGGGGGCTGGAAACACCATATATTTT
14,TRBV30,TRBD2,TRBJ2-7,NA,CAWSVVAGVNEQYF,TGTGCCTGGAGTGTAGTAGCGGGAGTGAACGAGCAGTACTTC
17,TRBV7-9,TRBD2,TRBJ2-7,NA,CASSLVGIAGSSYEQYF,TGTGCCAGCAGCTTAGTGGGGATAGCGGGAAGCTCCTACGAGCAGTACTTC
19,TRBV30,NA,TRBJ2-2,NA,CAWSDRQGGEEGNTGELFF,TGTGCCTGGAGCGATAGACAGGGCGGGGAAGAGGGTAACACCGGGGAGCTGTTTTTT